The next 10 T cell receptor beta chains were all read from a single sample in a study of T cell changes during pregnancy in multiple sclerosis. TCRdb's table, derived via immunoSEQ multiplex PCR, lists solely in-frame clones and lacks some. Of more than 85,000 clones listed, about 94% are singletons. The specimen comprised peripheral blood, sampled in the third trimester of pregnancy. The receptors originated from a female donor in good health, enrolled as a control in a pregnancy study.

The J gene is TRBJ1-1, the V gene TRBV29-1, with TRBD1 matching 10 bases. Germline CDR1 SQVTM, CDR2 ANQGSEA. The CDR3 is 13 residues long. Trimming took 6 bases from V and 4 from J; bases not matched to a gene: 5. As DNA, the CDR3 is TGCAGCGTCTGGGGACAGGGGACCACTGAAGCTTTCTTT. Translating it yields CSVWGQGTTEAFF.

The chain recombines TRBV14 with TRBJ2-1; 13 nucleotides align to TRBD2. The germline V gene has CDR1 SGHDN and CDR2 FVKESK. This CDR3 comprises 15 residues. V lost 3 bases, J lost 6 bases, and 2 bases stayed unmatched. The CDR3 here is CASSQGTSGINEQFF. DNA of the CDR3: TGTGCCAGCAGCCAGGGGACTAGCGGGATCAATGAGCAGTTCTTC.

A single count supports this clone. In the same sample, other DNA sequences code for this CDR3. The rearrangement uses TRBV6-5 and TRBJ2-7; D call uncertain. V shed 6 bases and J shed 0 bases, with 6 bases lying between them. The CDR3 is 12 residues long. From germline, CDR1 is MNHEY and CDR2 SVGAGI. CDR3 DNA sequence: TGTGCCAGCAGCAGTACCTCCTACGAGCAGTACTTC. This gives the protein CASSSTSYEQYF.

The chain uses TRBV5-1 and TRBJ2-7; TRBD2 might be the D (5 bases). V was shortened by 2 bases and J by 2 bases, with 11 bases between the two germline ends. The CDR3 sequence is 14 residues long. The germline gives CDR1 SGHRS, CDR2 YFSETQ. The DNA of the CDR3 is TGCGCCAGCAGCTTAGAGGGATCGGCCTACGAGCAGTACTTC. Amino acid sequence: CASSLEGSAYEQYF.

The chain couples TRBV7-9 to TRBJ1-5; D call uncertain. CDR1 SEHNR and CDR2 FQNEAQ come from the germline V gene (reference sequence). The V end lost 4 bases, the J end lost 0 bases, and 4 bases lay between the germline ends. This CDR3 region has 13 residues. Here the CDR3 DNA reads TGTGCCAGCAGCTATAGTAGCAATCAGCCCCAGCATTTT. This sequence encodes CASSYSSNQPQHF.

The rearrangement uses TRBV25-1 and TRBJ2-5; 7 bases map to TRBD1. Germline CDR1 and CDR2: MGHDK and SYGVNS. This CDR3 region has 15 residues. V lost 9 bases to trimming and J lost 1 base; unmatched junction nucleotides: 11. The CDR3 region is CASQRAGTAQETQYF. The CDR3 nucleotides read TGTGCCAGTCAACGGGCCGGGACAGCCCAAGAGACCCAGTACTTC.

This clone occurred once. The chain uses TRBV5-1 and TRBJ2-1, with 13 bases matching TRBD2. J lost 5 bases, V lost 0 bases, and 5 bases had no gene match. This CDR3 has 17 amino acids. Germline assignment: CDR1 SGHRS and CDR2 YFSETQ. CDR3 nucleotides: TGCGCCAGCAGCTTGGAAACTAGCGGGAGGGCCAACAATGAGCAGTTCTTC. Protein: CASSLETSGRANNEQFF. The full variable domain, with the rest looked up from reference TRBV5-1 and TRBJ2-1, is KAGVTQTPRYLIKTRGQQVTLSCSPISGHRSVSWYQQTPGQGLQFLFEYFSETQRNKGNFPGRFSGRQFSNSRSEMNVSTLELGDSALYLCASSLETSGRANNEQFFGPGTRLTVL.

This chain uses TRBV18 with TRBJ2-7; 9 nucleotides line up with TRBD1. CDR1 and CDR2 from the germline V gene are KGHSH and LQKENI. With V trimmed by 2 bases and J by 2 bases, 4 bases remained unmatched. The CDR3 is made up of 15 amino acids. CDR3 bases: TGTGCCAGCTCACCAGGGACAGGGAAGACCTACGAGCAGTACTTC. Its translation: CASSPGTGKTYEQYF.

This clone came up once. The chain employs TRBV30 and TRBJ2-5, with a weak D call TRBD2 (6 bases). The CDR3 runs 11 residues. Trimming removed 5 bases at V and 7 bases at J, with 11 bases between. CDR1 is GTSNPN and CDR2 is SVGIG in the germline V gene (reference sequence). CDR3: CAWGGFGTQYF. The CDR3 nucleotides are TGTGCCTGGGGGGGGTTTGGGACCCAGTACTTC.

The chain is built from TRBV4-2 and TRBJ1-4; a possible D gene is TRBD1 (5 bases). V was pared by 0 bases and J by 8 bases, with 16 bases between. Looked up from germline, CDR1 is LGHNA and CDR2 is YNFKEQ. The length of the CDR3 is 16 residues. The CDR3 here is CASSQEVQGFREKLFF. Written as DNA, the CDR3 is TGTGCCAGCAGCCAAGAGGTTCAGGGTTTTAGGGAAAAACTGTTTTTT.